Presented here are 18 T cell receptor beta chains from one specimen sequenced in a study of blood T cells in healthy people across ages. Using a J-beta primer mix together with a sample-barcoded 5' primer, a second PCR was run for roughly 7 to 12 cycles. Via MiXCR, TCRdb re-called the 5' RACE reads, giving one row per CDR3 protein. In the table there are roughly 900,000 distinct CDR3 sequences, about 30% of which are singletons. The sample comprised blood. The source of these receptors is an elderly woman in good health.

This clonotype was detected ten times or more. This chain connects TRBV25-1 to TRBJ2-1; 8 positions match TRBD1. Trimming removed 6 bases from V and 5 bases from J; junction bases left unmatched: 3. CDR3 size: 13 residues. Germline V gives CDR1 MGHDK, CDR2 SYGVNS. The chain's CDR3 is CASRGTGNNEQFF. CDR3 nucleotide sequence: TGTGCCAGCAGAGGGACAGGAAACAATGAGCAGTTCTTC.

This clonotype was counted ten times or more. V gene TRBV10-2 combines with J gene TRBJ2-7, with TRBD1 identical over 9 bases. This CDR3 is 14 amino acids long. V shed 6 bases and J 7 bases; nucleotides not matched to a gene: 10. Germline V CDR1 and CDR2: WSHSY, SAAADI. The CDR3 region is CASRAGQGSREQYF. In DNA, the CDR3 is TGCGCCAGCAGGGCTGGACAGGGGTCTCGAGAGCAGTACTTC.

The chain employs TRBV6-5 and TRBJ1-1; 8 bases fit TRBD1. Germline V lookup: CDR1 MNHEY, CDR2 SVGAGI. This CDR3 has 13 amino acids. Losses at the gene ends were 5 bases for V and 4 bases for J; bases not matched to a gene: 3. CDR3 protein: CASSRQGSTEAFF. The CDR3 region has the DNA TGTGCCAGCAGTAGACAGGGGAGCACTGAAGCTTTCTTT.

This sequence joins TRBV9 and TRBJ1-1, with a tentative D call TRBD1 (6 bases). Germline values: CDR1 SGDLS, CDR2 YYNGEE. Trimming removed 4 bases at V and 3 bases at J, with 28 bases between. The CDR3 consists of 19 residues. The DNA for the CDR3 is TGTGCCAGCAGCCTTGGGGCGGGGGCAATGGTCGTTCGGGACACTGAAGCTTTCTTT. Translation gives CASSLGAGAMVVRDTEAFF.

This clonotype was counted many times. The chain couples TRBV20-1 to TRBJ2-5, with unresolved D. The V gene lost 3 bases and the J gene lost 5 bases, with 16 bases spanning the gap. Per germline, CDR1 DFQATT and CDR2 SNEGSKA (reference sequence). The CDR3 consists of 14 residues. As DNA, the CDR3 is TGCAGTGCTAGTCGGTCAGTTACTATCGAGACCCAGTACTTC. This sequence encodes CSASRSVTIETQYF.

This clonotype was counted ten times or more. This chain links TRBV6-2 or TRBV6-3 with TRBJ2-6; unclear D gene. V lost 5 bases to trimming and J lost 0 bases, with 14 bases between them. This CDR3 contains 17 residues. The germline gives CDR1 MNHEY, CDR2 SVGEGT. CDR3 bases: TGTGCCAGCAGTCCCGCGCAGGTTTACTCTGGGGCCAACGTCCTGACTTTC. It specifies CASSPAQVYSGANVLTF.

On this clonotype itself: A read error may explain this, as a much larger clone is one base away. CDR3 nucleotides: TGCAGTGCCAGGGGGACTAGCGGGGGATCCTACAATGAGCAGTACTTC. It yields the protein CSARGTSGGSYNEQYF. V and J are TRBV20-1 and TRBJ2-1, with 14 bases matching TRBD2. The last part of the DNA fits TRBJ2-7 better; the J call may be wrong. This CDR3 region has 16 residues. Germline V gives CDR1 DFQATT, CDR2 SNEGSKA (reference sequence).

A few counts support this clonotype. This chain joins TRBV7-2 and TRBJ2-1, with D possibly matching TRBD2 (6 bases). The J call may not be correct, given that the DNA end is closer to TRBJ2-7. The length of the CDR3 is 15 residues. In germline, CDR1 is SGHTA, CDR2 FQGNSA. CDR3 residues: CASWLAGSSYNEQYF. CDR3 in DNA: TGTGCCAGCTGGCTCGCGGGGAGCTCCTACAATGAGCAGTACTTC.

The chain carries TRBV5-1 and TRBJ2-1; D gene unclear. Germline values: CDR1 SGHRS, CDR2 YFSETQ. The germline V and J ends were trimmed by 4 bases and 1 base, with 12 bases remaining between them. This CDR3 has 15 residues. The CDR3, as DNA: TGCGCCAGCAGCCTGAGCCTTCAATCCTACAATGAGCAGTTCTTC. Protein product: CASSLSLQSYNEQFF.

A word on this clonotype: Mismatch with germline at one junction end may stem from a read error. The chain uses TRBV3-1 and TRBJ1-2, with TRBD1 as a possible D gene (5 bases). Per germline, CDR1 LGHDT and CDR2 YNNKEL (reference sequence). The CDR3 totals 13 residues. CDR3 sequence: CASSQRGNYDYTF. The CDR3 bases are TGTGCCAGCAGCCAAAGGGGTAACTATGACTACACCTTC. The entire variable domain, with the rest obtained from reference TRBV3-1 and TRBJ1-2, is as follows: DTAVSQTPKYLVTQMGNDKSIKCEQNLGHDTMYWYKQDSKKFLKIMFSYNNKELIINETVPNRFSPKSPDKAHLNLHINSLELGDSAVYFCASSQRGNYDYTFGSGTRLTVV.

The sample holds many counts of this clonotype. The genes are TRBV10-3 and TRBJ2-3, with 8 positions matching TRBD2. V was clipped by 3 bases and J by 4 bases; unmatched bases: 6. From germline, CDR1 is ENHRY and CDR2 SYGVKD. The CDR3 length is 15 residues. CDR3 sequence: CAISERTSLPDTQYF. The CDR3 DNA is TGTGCCATCAGTGAACGGACTAGCCTCCCAGATACGCAGTATTTT.

This clonotype was seen repeatedly, ten times or more. J is TRBJ2-5 and V is TRBV20-1; 8 bases agree with TRBD1. The CDR3 is 17 residues long. Germline V gene data show CDR1 as DFQATT and CDR2 as SNEGSKA (reference sequence). V trimming: 5 bases; J trimming: 4 bases; junction bases outside the gene matches: 18. The CDR3 DNA reads as TGCAGTGCTTCCGGGACAGGAAGGGGCGATGGAAGAGAGACCCAGTACTTC. Translated: CSASGTGRGDGRETQYF.

The chain combines TRBV7-9 with TRBJ2-3, with TRBD1 matching 7 bases. Germline V gene data show CDR1 as SEHNR and CDR2 as FQNEAQ (reference sequence). This CDR3 contains 17 residues. V gave up 4 bases and J gave up 2 bases; unmatched junction bases: 12. The CDR3 nucleotides are TGTGCCAGCAGCTCACAAGACAGGGTTCCCCTCACAGATACGCAGTATTTT. Amino acid sequence: CASSSQDRVPLTDTQYF.

The V call is TRBV6-6, the J call TRBJ2-4, with D uncertain. This CDR3 has 16 amino acids. With 2 bases removed from V and 0 bases from J, the gap between germline ends came to 11 bases. Germline lookup yields CDR1 MNHNY and CDR2 SVGAGI (reference sequence). DNA of the CDR3: TGTGCCAGCAGTTACCCTAAGACCTTAGCCAAAAACATTCAGTACTTC. It translates to CASSYPKTLAKNIQYF.

This clonotype was seen at least ten times. This rearrangement joins TRBV20-1 to TRBJ2-7, with 9 bases that match TRBD1. The germline CDR1 and CDR2 sequences are DFQATT and SNEGSKA (reference sequence). The CDR3 is made up of 13 amino acids. With 5 bases clipped from V and 6 bases from J, the junction kept 8 bases outside the gene matches. In DNA, the CDR3 is TGCAGTGCTCCGCAACAGGGGGCAGGCGAGCAGTACTTC. Translated: CSAPQQGAGEQYF.

The chain links TRBV11-2 to TRBJ2-3, with 11 bases identical to TRBD1. The ends lost 5 bases at V and 2 bases at J; junction bases unmatched: 6. CDR1 SGHAT and CDR2 FQNNGV come from the germline V gene. The CDR3 sequence is 16 residues long. CDR3 coding DNA: TGTGCCAGCAGCCTTAGGGACAGGGGGGTCACAGATACGCAGTATTTT. Translation gives CASSLRDRGVTDTQYF. The full variable domain, its missing parts supplied by reference TRBV11-2 and TRBJ2-3, is EAGVAQSPRYKIIEKRQSVAFWCNPISGHATLYWYQQILGQGPKLLIQFQNNGVVDDSQLPKDRFSAERLKGVDSTLKIQPAKLEDSAVYLCASSLRDRGVTDTQYFGPGTRLTVL.

This clonotype was observed a few times. The chain is built from TRBV6-2 or TRBV6-3 and TRBJ1-6; no definite D call. From germline, CDR1 is MNHEY and CDR2 SVGEGT. This CDR3 region has 10 residues. Trimming pared 8 bases from V and 10 bases from J, leaving 6 bases between. In DNA form, the CDR3 reads TGTGCCAGCGGATTATCACCCCTCCACTTT. Its protein product is CASGLSPLHF.

Ten or more counts support this clonotype. The gene calls are TRBV4-1 and TRBJ2-7, with a tentative D call TRBD1 (6 bases). The V and J ends lost 6 bases and 2 bases respectively, with 14 bases between them. The CDR3 extends over 14 amino acids. Per germline, CDR1 MGHRA and CDR2 YSYEKL. CDR3 protein: CASSHRDKTYEQYF. The CDR3 nucleotides are TGCGCCAGCAGTCACCGGGACAAGACCTACGAGCAGTACTTC.